A single sample gave rise to the 17 T cell receptor beta chains below, sequenced in a study of glioma-infiltrating T cells (dated by TCRdb to about 2016). This sample was sequenced with an Illumina MiSeq. The iRepertoire nested amplicon-rescue multiplex PCR (arm-PCR) platform was used to amplify TCR alpha and beta CDR3 regions from RNA. Starting from the raw public reads, TCRdb applied fastp trimming at Q25, assembled clones with MiXCR and retained in-frame beta chains. Duplicate CDR3 protein sequences are folded into a single record with the most common DNA and genes. The sample table lists 100,000 to 150,000 distinct CDR3 sequences, roughly 20% of them with a count of one. Around 15% of the sample comes from the top ten. The source material was glioma tissue, nonneoplastic brain tissue, or PBMCs (not recorded which). These receptors were taken from a human donor with low-grade glioma or glioblastoma, undergoing nonglioma brain surgery, or in good health (not recorded which).

This clonotype was seen at least ten times. The chain combines TRBV6-1 with TRBJ1-3; D remains unclear. This CDR3 comprises 16 residues. Per germline, CDR1 MNHNS and CDR2 SASEGT. V lost 6 bases to trimming and J lost 8 bases, with 23 bases between them. The CDR3 loop reads CASRTDGRWKLYTIYF. The CDR3 DNA sequence: TGTGCCAGCAGGACGGATGGCAGATGGAAACTATACACCATATATTTT.

In its sample, this clonotype was seen many times. The chain carries TRBV24-1 and TRBJ2-1; D gene ambiguous. The CDR3 runs to 13 residues. V was shortened by 4 bases and J by 5 bases, with 8 bases between the two germline ends. The germline gives CDR1 KGHDR, CDR2 SFDVKD. The CDR3 region is CATSDWLNNEQFF. DNA of the CDR3: TGTGCCACCAGTGACTGGTTAAACAATGAGCAGTTCTTC.

Points on this clonotype: A much larger clone lies a single base off, so this may be a read error. V gene TRBV10-3 combines with J gene TRBJ2-1; a weak D match, TRBD2 (6 bases). Germline V CDR1 and CDR2: ENHRY, SYGVKD. The V end lost 0 bases, the J end lost 9 bases, and 18 bases lay between the germline ends. This CDR3 has 16 residues. The DNA for the CDR3 is TGTGCCATCAGTGAGTCGAGGGACTCTGTACACAGTGAGCAGTTCTTC. Its translation is CAISESRDSVHSEQFF.

This chain joins TRBV5-1 and TRBJ1-1; possibly TRBD1 for D (5 bases). V shed 0 bases and J shed 1 base, with 7 bases lying between them. Per the germline V gene, CDR1 is SGHRS and CDR2 is YFSETQ. CDR3 size: 14 residues. The CDR3 DNA is TGCGCCAGCAGCTTGGGACAGTCGAACACTGAAGCTTTCTTT. It codes for CASSLGQSNTEAFF.

Concerning this clonotype: Given a much more abundant clone one base away, this may be a read error. This sequence joins TRBV28 and TRBJ1-1; D unresolved. Germline V gene sequence: CDR1 MDHEN, CDR2 SYDVKM. CDR3 length: 12 residues. Trimming stripped 5 bases from V and 5 bases from J, with 9 bases between. The chain's CDR3 is CASSPTRTEAFF. The DNA of the CDR3 is TGTGCCAGCAGTCCCACCCGGACTGAAGCTTTCTTT.

This clonotype was found many times. The rearrangement links TRBV2 to TRBJ2-3; tentative D call: TRBD1 (5 bases). Germline values: CDR1 SNHLY, CDR2 FYNNEI. The V end lost 1 base, the J end lost 2 bases, and 10 bases lay between the germline ends. The CDR3 length is 15 residues. CDR3 amino acids: CASSEGFGATDTQYF. Here the CDR3 DNA reads TGTGCCAGCAGTGAAGGGTTTGGGGCCACAGATACGCAGTATTTT. The variable domain in full, completed from reference TRBV2 and TRBJ2-3, reads EPEVTQTPSHQVTQMGQEVILRCVPISNHLYFYWYRQILGQKVEFLVSFYNNEISEKSEIFDDQFSVERPDGSNFTLKIRSTKLEDSAMYFCASSEGFGATDTQYFGPGTRLTVL.

This clonotype was observed many times. This rearrangement joins TRBV7-9 to TRBJ1-5, with D tentatively TRBD1 (6 bases). The CDR3 is 14 amino acids. Germline V gene data show CDR1 as SEHNR and CDR2 as FQNEAQ (reference sequence). V shed 6 bases and J shed 3 bases, with 12 bases lying between them. CDR3 loop: CASSSGQINQPQHF. The CDR3 nucleotides read TGTGCCAGCAGTTCAGGACAGATCAATCAGCCCCAGCATTTT.

Concerning this clonotype itself: A much larger clone differs by one base, so this may be a read error. The CDR3 DNA sequence: TGTGCCAGCAGCCTCTATGGAAACACCATATATTTT. Its translation is CASSLYGNTIYF. The chain joins TRBV7-2 to TRBJ1-3; D is undetermined. V lost 5 bases and J lost 3, with 5 bases in between. Germline CDR1 reads SGHTA; CDR2 reads FQGNSA. This CDR3 spans 12 amino acids.

At least ten counts were recorded for this clonotype. The chain links TRBV20-1 to TRBJ2-3; 9 positions agree with TRBD2. This CDR3 contains 14 residues. Trimming at V came to 3 bases and at J to 1 base, leaving 2 bases not matched to a gene. From germline, CDR1 is DFQATT and CDR2 SNEGSKA (reference sequence). DNA for the CDR3: TGCAGTGCTAGCTCTAGCGGGGGCACAGATACGCAGTATTTT. Its protein product is CSASSSGGTDTQYF.

V is TRBV19 and J is TRBJ2-5; D may be TRBD2 (6 bases). There are 14 residues in the CDR3. The V and J ends lost 7 bases and 4 bases respectively, with 16 bases between them. Germline V gives CDR1 LNHDA, CDR2 SQIVND (reference sequence). The CDR3 here is CASTPRESRETQYF. For the CDR3, the DNA is TGTGCCAGTACCCCCCGGGAGTCCCGAGAGACCCAGTACTTC.

This clonotype was picked up a small number of times. This chain connects TRBV7-2 to TRBJ2-7; tentative D call: TRBD1 (6 bases). The germline gives CDR1 SGHTA, CDR2 FQGNSA. This CDR3 is built from 14 residues. V was trimmed by 5 bases and J by 0 bases, leaving 11 bases between them. Here the CDR3 DNA reads TGTGCCAGCAGCCCTCAGACAGGCTCCTACGAGCAGTACTTC. This translates into CASSPQTGSYEQYF.

The gene calls are TRBV4-2 and TRBJ2-5, with 11 nucleotides matching TRBD2. Germline CDR1 reads LGHNA; CDR2 reads YNFKEQ. The CDR3 is 15 amino acids. V shed 5 bases, J shed 4 bases, and the junction held 6 bases outside the gene matches. The CDR3 spells CASSVLAGAGETQYF. The CDR3 region has the DNA TGTGCCAGCAGCGTACTAGCGGGAGCAGGAGAGACCCAGTACTTC.

With regard to this clonotype: A much bigger clone sits one base away, suggesting this may be a read error. J is TRBJ2-7 and V is TRBV2; 8 bases are a match to TRBD1. Looked up from germline, CDR1 is SNHLY and CDR2 is FYNNEI. This CDR3 spans 15 amino acids. CDR3 region: CASIYDRGPSYGQYF. The CDR3 region has the DNA TGTGCCAGCATTTATGACAGGGGCCCCTCCTACGGGCAGTACTTC.

As concerns this clonotype: This may arise from a read error, as a much more abundant clone is one base away. The gene calls are TRBV19 and TRBJ1-5; D unresolved. Deletions cut 9 bases from V and 2 bases from J, with 14 bases between. The germline V gene encodes CDR1 LNHDA and CDR2 SQIVND (reference sequence). This CDR3 is 14 amino acids long. The CDR3 DNA is TGTGCCAGCAAAGCCAGGTCTGGCAATCAGCCCCAGCATTTT. Protein product: CASKARSGNQPQHF.

On this clonotype itself: This clone may be a read error of a much larger clone one base away. The chain recombines TRBV6-2 or TRBV6-3 with TRBJ1-1; possibly TRBD1 for D (5 bases). This CDR3 comprises 15 residues. Germline CDR1 reads MNHEY; CDR2 reads SVGEGT. The CDR3 nucleotides read TGTGCCAGCAGTTTCGCTGGACAAACGAACACTGAAGCTTTATTT. The encoded protein is CASSFAGQTNTEALF.

Of note for this clonotype: With a much larger clone just one base away, this may be a read error. The J gene is TRBJ2-5, the V gene TRBV4-3; tentatively, D is TRBD1 (6 bases). Trimming took 0 bases from V and 3 from J, leaving 11 bases between them. This CDR3 has 15 residues. CDR1 LGHNA and CDR2 YSLEER come from the germline V gene. In DNA, the CDR3 is TGCGCCAGCAGCCAAGACCCCAGGACAGAAGAGACCCAGTACTTC. Amino acids: CASSQDPRTEETQYF.

To note about this clonotype: One junction end disagrees with the germline gene, perhaps due to a read error. This sequence joins TRBV29-1 and TRBJ1-1; TRBD1 agrees at 9 bases. This CDR3 has 17 amino acids. CDR1 is SQVTM, CDR2 ANQGSEA, per germline. CDR3 sequence reads: CSAEDLYTGGLNTEAFF. CDR3 nucleotide sequence: TGTAGCGCTGAAGATCTATACACAGGGGGCTTAAACACTGAAGCTTTCTTT.